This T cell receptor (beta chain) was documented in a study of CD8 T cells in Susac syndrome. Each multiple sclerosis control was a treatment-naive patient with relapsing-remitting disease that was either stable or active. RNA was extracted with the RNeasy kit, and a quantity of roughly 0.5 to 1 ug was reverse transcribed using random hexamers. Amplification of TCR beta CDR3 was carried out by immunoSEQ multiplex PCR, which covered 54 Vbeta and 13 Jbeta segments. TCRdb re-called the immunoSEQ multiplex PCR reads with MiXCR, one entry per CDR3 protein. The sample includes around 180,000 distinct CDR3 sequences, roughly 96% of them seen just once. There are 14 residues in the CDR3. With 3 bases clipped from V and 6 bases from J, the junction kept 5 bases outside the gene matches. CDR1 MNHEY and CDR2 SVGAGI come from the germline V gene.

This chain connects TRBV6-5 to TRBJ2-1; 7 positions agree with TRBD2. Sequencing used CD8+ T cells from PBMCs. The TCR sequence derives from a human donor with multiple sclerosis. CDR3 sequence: CASSYMGGPNEQFF. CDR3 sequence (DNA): TGTGCCAGCAGTTATATGGGAGGGCCCAATGAGCAGTTCTTC.